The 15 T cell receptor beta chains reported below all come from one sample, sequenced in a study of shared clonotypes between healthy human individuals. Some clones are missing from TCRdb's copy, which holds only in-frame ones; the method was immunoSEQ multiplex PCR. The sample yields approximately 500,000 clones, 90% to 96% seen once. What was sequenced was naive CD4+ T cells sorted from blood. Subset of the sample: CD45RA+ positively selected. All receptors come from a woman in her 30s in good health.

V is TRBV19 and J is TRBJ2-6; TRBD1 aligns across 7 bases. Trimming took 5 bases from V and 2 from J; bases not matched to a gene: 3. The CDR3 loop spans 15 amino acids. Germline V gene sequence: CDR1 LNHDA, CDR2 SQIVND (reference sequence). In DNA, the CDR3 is TGTGCCAGTAGTTCCGACAGGGCTGGGGCCAACGTCCTGACTTTC. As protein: CASSSDRAGANVLTF.

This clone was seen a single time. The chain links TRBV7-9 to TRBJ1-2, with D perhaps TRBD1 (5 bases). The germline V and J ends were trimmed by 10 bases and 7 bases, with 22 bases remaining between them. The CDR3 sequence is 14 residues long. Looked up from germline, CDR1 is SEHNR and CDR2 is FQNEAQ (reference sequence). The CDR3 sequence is CAIERKWGFAGYTF. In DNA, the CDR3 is TGTGCCATCGAGAGAAAGTGGGGGTTCGCTGGCTACACCTTC.

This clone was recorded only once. Here the CDR3 reads CATRTSVSSYNEQFF. The CDR3 DNA follows: TGTGCCACCCGGACTAGCGTCAGCTCCTACAATGAGCAGTTCTTC. The V and J genes are TRBV2 and TRBJ2-1, with 9 nucleotides matching TRBD2. Germline V gives CDR1 SNHLY, CDR2 FYNNEI. Trimming took 10 bases from V and 0 from J; bases not matched to a gene: 7. The CDR3 consists of 15 residues.

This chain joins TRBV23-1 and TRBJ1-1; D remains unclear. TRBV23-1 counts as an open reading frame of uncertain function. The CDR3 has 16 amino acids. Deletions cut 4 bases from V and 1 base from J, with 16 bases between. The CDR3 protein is CASSLLPGRWNTEAFF. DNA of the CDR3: TGCGCCAGCAGTCTACTACCGGGCCGTTGGAACACTGAAGCTTTCTTT.

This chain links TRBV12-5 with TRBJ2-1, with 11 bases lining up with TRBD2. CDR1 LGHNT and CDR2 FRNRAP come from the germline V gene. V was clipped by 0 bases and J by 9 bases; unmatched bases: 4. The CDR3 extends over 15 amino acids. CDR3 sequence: CASGLVLAGAFEQFF. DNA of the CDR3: TGTGCTAGTGGTTTGGTACTAGCGGGAGCTTTTGAGCAGTTCTTC.

CDR3 residues: CASSPPDRNQPQHF. The CDR3, as DNA: TGTGCCTCTAGTCCCCCTGACCGCAATCAGCCCCAGCATTTT. The V gene is TRBV19, the J gene TRBJ1-5; D gene unclear. CDR1 is LNHDA, CDR2 SQIVND, per germline (reference sequence). V lost 11 bases and J lost 2, with 16 bases in between. The CDR3 length is 14 residues.

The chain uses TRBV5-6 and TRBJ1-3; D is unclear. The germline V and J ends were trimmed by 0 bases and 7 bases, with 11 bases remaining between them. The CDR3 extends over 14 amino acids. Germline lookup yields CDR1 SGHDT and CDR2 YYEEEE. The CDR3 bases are TGTGCCAGCAGCTTGGGGAGCCTGGGGAACACCATATATTTT. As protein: CASSLGSLGNTIYF.

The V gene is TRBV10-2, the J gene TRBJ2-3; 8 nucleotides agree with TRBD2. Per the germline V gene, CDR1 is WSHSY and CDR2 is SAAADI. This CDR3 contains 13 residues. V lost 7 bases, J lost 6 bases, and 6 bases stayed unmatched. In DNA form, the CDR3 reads TGCGCCAGCAAAAGCGGGAGACCGGATACGCAGTATTTT. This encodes CASKSGRPDTQYF.

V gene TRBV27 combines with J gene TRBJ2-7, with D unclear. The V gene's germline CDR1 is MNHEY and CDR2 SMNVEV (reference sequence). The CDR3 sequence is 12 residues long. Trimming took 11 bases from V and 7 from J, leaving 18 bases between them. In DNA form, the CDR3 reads TGTGCCGTCTCCTCAGCGTGGCGTGAGCAGTACTTC. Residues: CAVSSAWREQYF.

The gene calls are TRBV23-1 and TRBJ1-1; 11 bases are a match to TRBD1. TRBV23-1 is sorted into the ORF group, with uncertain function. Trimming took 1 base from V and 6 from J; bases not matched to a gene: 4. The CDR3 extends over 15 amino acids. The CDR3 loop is CASSQYGDRGAEAFF. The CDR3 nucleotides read TGCGCCAGCAGTCAATACGGGGACAGGGGGGCTGAAGCTTTCTTT.

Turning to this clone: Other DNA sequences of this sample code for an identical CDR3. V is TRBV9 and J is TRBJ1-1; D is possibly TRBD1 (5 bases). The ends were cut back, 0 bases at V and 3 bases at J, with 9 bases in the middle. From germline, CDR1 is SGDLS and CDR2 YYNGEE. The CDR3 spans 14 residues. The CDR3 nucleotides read TGTGCCAGCAGCGTAGTCCAGGGCGACACTGAAGCTTTCTTT. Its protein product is CASSVVQGDTEAFF.

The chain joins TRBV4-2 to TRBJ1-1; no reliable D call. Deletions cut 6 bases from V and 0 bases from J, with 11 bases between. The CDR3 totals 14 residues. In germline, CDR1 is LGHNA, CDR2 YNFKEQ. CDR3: CASRGIGVNTEAFF. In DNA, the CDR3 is TGTGCCAGCAGAGGAATAGGTGTGAACACTGAAGCTTTCTTT.

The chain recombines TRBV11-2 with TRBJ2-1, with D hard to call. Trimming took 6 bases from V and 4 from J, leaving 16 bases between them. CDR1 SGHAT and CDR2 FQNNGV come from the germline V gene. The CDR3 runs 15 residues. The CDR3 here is CASRSYSSKYNEQFF. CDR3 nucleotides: TGTGCCAGCAGGTCTTACAGTAGTAAGTACAATGAGCAGTTCTTC.

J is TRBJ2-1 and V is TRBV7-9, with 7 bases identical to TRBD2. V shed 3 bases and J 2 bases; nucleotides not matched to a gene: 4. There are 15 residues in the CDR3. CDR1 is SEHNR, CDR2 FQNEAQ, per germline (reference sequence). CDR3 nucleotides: TGTGCCAGCAGCTTCGTACGGGAGGCCTACAATGAGCAGTTCTTC. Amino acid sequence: CASSFVREAYNEQFF.

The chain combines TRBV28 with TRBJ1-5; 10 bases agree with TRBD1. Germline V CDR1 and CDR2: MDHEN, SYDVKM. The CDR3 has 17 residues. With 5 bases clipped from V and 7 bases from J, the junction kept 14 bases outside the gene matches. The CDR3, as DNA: TGTGCCAGCAGTCTGGACTCGGGACAGGGGCGATGGCAGCCCCAGCATTTT. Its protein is CASSLDSGQGRWQPQHF.